A single sample gave rise to the 2 T cell receptor beta chains below, sequenced in a study of T cells in Graves' hyperthyroidism and ophthalmopathy. RNA transcripts provided the source from which TCR beta CDR3 regions were amplified. Primed by the HTBI set, a first-round RT-PCR was run on the TCR CDR3. In TCRdb, the multiplex PCR reads were re-called with MiXCR into one record per CDR3 protein. The sample records some 600,000 distinct CDR3 sequences, roughly 13% being singletons. The sample was blood. These receptor sequences come from a woman aged 25-40 years with Graves' hyperthyroidism that later progressed to Graves' ophthalmopathy.

This clonotype has a count of ten or more. The rearrangement uses TRBV7-2 and TRBJ1-1, with D tentatively TRBD1 (6 bases). The CDR3 runs to 14 residues. The V gene lost 1 base and the J gene lost 2 bases, with 8 bases spanning the gap. CDR1 is SGHTA and CDR2 is FQGNSA in the germline V gene. The CDR3 protein is CASSLGQENTEAFF. The CDR3 nucleotides read TGTGCCAGCAGCTTAGGACAGGAAAACACTGAAGCTTTCTTT. Based on the CDR3 plus reference TRBV7-2 and TRBJ1-1, the full variable domain is GAGVSQSPSNKVTEKGKDVELRCDPISGHTALYWYRQSLGQGLEFLIYFQGNSAPDKSGLPSDRFSAERTGGSVSTLTIQRTQQEDSAVYLCASSLGQENTEAFFGQGTRLTVV.

This clonotype was seen ten or more times. V usage is TRBV6-1 and J usage is TRBJ1-5; D is ambiguous. V gave up 2 bases and J gave up 0 bases, with 11 bases separating them. The CDR3 has 16 residues. Germline values: CDR1 MNHNS, CDR2 SASEGT. This CDR3 reads CASSELSDLSNQPQHF. CDR3 DNA sequence: TGTGCCAGCAGTGAACTTAGCGACCTTAGCAATCAGCCCCAGCATTTT.